The 28 T cell receptor beta chains in this list originate from one sample, sequenced in a study of CD8 T cells in Susac syndrome. RNA amounts of roughly 0.5 to 1 ug underwent reverse transcription with random hexamers. TCRdb re-derived calls from the immunoSEQ multiplex PCR reads in MiXCR, one entry per CDR3 protein. The table records 200,000 or so distinct CDR3 sequences, roughly 96% of them present only once. Specimen: CD4+ T cells from PBMCs. Receptor source: a human donor with multiple sclerosis.

The rearrangement links TRBV5-4 to TRBJ1-1, with 7 bases matching TRBD1. The CDR3 totals 15 residues. The ends lost 2 bases at V and 0 bases at J; junction bases unmatched: 4. Germline CDR1 and CDR2: SGHNT and YYREEE (reference sequence). As DNA, the CDR3 is TGTGCCAGCAGCTTAGAGGGGGCAATGAACACTGAAGCTTTCTTT. As protein: CASSLEGAMNTEAFF.

This clonotype was counted a single time. The chain couples TRBV3-1 to TRBJ2-1, with 9 bases lining up with TRBD2. The V gene end was trimmed by 6 bases and the J gene end by 7 bases; junction bases not matched to a gene: 16. The length of the CDR3 is 17 residues. Germline values: CDR1 LGHDT, CDR2 YNNKEL (reference sequence). The CDR3 DNA is TGTGCCAGCAGTCAGGTTAGCGGGAGTGTCGGGAGTAATGAGCAGTTCTTC. The encoded protein is CASSQVSGSVGSNEQFF.

This chain links TRBV20-1 with TRBJ2-5; 10 bases are shared with TRBD2. The germline V gene has CDR1 DFQATT and CDR2 SNEGSKA (reference sequence). This CDR3 contains 14 residues. After removal of 5 bases from V and 5 bases from J, the junction contained 8 bases not matched to a gene. In nucleotides, the CDR3 is TGCAGTGCTCGAGGAGGGACTAGCGTCGAGACCCAGTACTTC. Protein product: CSARGGTSVETQYF.

The CDR3 nucleotides are TGCAGCGTACTAACAGGGTCGGGCGGCTACACCTTC. Translating it yields CSVLTGSGGYTF. V and J are TRBV20-1 and TRBJ1-2, with D possibly being TRBD1 (6 bases). The CDR3 sequence is 12 residues long. Germline CDR1 and CDR2: DFQATT and SNEGSKA (reference sequence).

The chain recombines TRBV5-4 with TRBJ2-1; D ambiguous. The V end was cut by 0 bases, the J end by 10 bases, with 20 bases between. CDR1 is SGHNT, CDR2 YYREEE, per germline (reference sequence). The CDR3 is 16 residues long. In DNA, the CDR3 is TGTGCCAGCAGCTTGGGAAGGGTCTCCCTGTCGAGGGAGCAGTTCTTC. Protein product: CASSLGRVSLSREQFF.

CDR3 sequence reads: CASSLGALDYGYTF. CDR3 sequence (DNA): TGTGCCAGCAGCCTCGGGGCTCTGGACTATGGCTACACCTTC. The chain links TRBV9 to TRBJ1-2; possibly TRBD1 for D (5 bases). Per germline, CDR1 SGDLS and CDR2 YYNGEE. The V end was cut by 4 bases, the J end by 3 bases, with 13 bases between. This CDR3 is 14 amino acids long.

V is TRBV3-1 and J is TRBJ2-7, with TRBD2 matching 13 bases. CDR1 is LGHDT, CDR2 YNNKEL, per germline (reference sequence). With V trimmed by 4 bases and J by 4 bases, 7 bases remained unmatched. The CDR3 spans 16 residues. CDR3 amino acids: CASSPMTSGGTYEQYF. In nucleotides, the CDR3 is TGTGCCAGCAGCCCGATGACTAGCGGGGGGACTTACGAGCAGTACTTC.

The rearrangement links TRBV19 to TRBJ1-2, with 10 bases lining up with TRBD1. Germline V gene data show CDR1 as LNHDA and CDR2 as SQIVND (reference sequence). The CDR3 covers 13 residues. The V segment lost 4 bases and the J segment 6 bases; nucleotides outside the gene matches: 2. The CDR3 loop reads CASSKTGGDGYTF. The CDR3 DNA reads as TGTGCCAGTAGTAAGACAGGGGGCGATGGCTACACCTTC.

V usage is TRBV28 and J usage is TRBJ2-7; 9 nucleotides agree with TRBD1. Per the germline V gene, CDR1 is MDHEN and CDR2 is SYDVKM. With V trimmed by 6 bases and J by 4 bases, 10 bases remained unmatched. The CDR3 covers 15 residues. In DNA form, the CDR3 reads TGTGCCAGCAGCTCGGGCGGGACAGGGTGGTACGAGCAGTACTTC. As protein: CASSSGGTGWYEQYF.

The chain uses TRBV12-3 or TRBV12-4 and TRBJ2-5, with D tentatively TRBD1 (6 bases). Trimming pared 3 bases from V and 5 bases from J, leaving 16 bases between. This CDR3 spans 15 amino acids. For the CDR3, the DNA is TGTGCCAGCAGTTTGACCAGGGGCGCGGGCGAGACCCAGTACTTC. It is translated as CASSLTRGAGETQYF.

This chain links TRBV18 with TRBJ2-1; the match to TRBD2 covers 9 bases. Unmatched junction bases numbered 11, after V lost 0 bases and J lost 8 bases. This CDR3 spans 17 amino acids. The germline gives CDR1 KGHSH, CDR2 LQKENI. CDR3 coding DNA: TGTGCCAGCTCACCACCTACTTTAATAGCGGGAGCTGATGAGCAGTTCTTC. As protein: CASSPPTLIAGADEQFF. Using reference TRBV18 and TRBJ2-1 for the parts outside the CDR3, the full variable domain is NAGVMQNPRHLVRRRGQEARLRCSPMKGHSHVYWYRQLPEEGLKFMVYLQKENIIDESGMPKERFSAEFPKEGPSILRIQQVVRGDSAAYFCASSPPTLIAGADEQFFGPGTRLTVL.

The chain recombines TRBV3-1 with TRBJ2-5, with D possibly being TRBD1 (5 bases). Germline V lookup: CDR1 LGHDT, CDR2 YNNKEL (reference sequence). The CDR3 extends over 14 amino acids. V was trimmed by 4 bases and J by 0 bases, leaving 9 bases between them. The CDR3 DNA reads TGTGCCAGCAGCCTTCGCAGGGACCAAGAGACCCAGTACTTC. Encoded protein: CASSLRRDQETQYF.

J is TRBJ1-2 and V is TRBV11-1; the D gene is possibly TRBD1 (5 bases). Per germline, CDR1 SGHAT and CDR2 FQDESV (reference sequence). Trimming stripped 5 bases from V and 3 bases from J, with 13 bases between. The CDR3 has 14 residues. For the CDR3, the DNA is TGTGCCAGCAGCCTCGGGGGAGGCTACTATGGCTACACCTTC. Translating gives CASSLGGGYYGYTF. Full variable domain (missing parts from reference TRBV11-1 and TRBJ1-2): EAEVAQSPRYKITEKSQAVAFWCDPISGHATLYWYRQILGQGPELLVQFQDESVVDDSQLPKDRFSAERLKGVDSTLKIQPAELGDSAMYLCASSLGGGYYGYTFGSGTRLTVV.

The V and J genes are TRBV15 and TRBJ2-5; 7 bases agree with TRBD2. CDR3 size: 15 residues. Per germline, CDR1 LNHNV and CDR2 YYDKDF (reference sequence). With 0 bases clipped from V and 2 bases from J, the junction kept 3 bases outside the gene matches. CDR3 in amino acids: CATSRDWGGQETQYF. In DNA, the CDR3 is TGTGCCACCAGCAGAGATTGGGGGGGGCAAGAGACCCAGTACTTC.

The chain employs TRBV11-2 and TRBJ1-2; possible D gene TRBD1, 5 bases. The V gene lost 7 bases and the J gene lost 8 bases, with 11 bases spanning the gap. The CDR3 is 11 residues long. CDR1 is SGHAT and CDR2 is FQNNGV in the germline V gene. The CDR3 nucleotides are TGTGCCAGCAAAAGGGACGGCGGCTACACCTTC. It is translated as CASKRDGGYTF.

V gene TRBV5-1 combines with J gene TRBJ2-7; 11 nucleotides match TRBD2. Germline V lookup: CDR1 SGHRS, CDR2 YFSETQ. With 1 base clipped from V and 6 bases from J, the junction kept 9 bases outside the gene matches. The CDR3 loop spans 16 amino acids. The CDR3 nucleotides are TGCGCCAGCAGCTTGAAAGCACTAGCGGGAGCGGGCGAGCAGTACTTC. Amino acid sequence: CASSLKALAGAGEQYF.

The V and J genes are TRBV9 and TRBJ2-3; weak D call: TRBD1 (5 bases). CDR1 is SGDLS and CDR2 is YYNGEE in the germline V gene. Trimming shortened V by 2 bases and J by 4 bases, and 17 bases separated the two germline ends. There are 16 residues in the CDR3. The CDR3, as DNA: TGTGCCAGCAGCGTTGGTACAGGTAACAGCGCAGATACGCAGTATTTT. Amino acid sequence: CASSVGTGNSADTQYF.

This sequence joins TRBV12-3 or TRBV12-4 and TRBJ2-5, with 7 bases identical to TRBD1. V was pared by 5 bases and J by 5 bases, with 5 bases of the junction left unmatched. The CDR3 loop spans 13 amino acids. The CDR3 DNA sequence: TGTGCCAGCAGTCGCGACAGGGTTGAGACCCAGTACTTC. Translation: CASSRDRVETQYF.

This rearrangement joins TRBV5-1 to TRBJ2-7, with unresolved D. The CDR3 has 13 amino acids. Germline CDR1 and CDR2: SGHRS and YFSETQ. The V end was cut by 0 bases, the J end by 4 bases, with 8 bases between. This chain's CDR3 is CASSLEVHYEQYF. As DNA, the CDR3 is TGCGCCAGCAGCTTGGAAGTTCATTACGAGCAGTACTTC.

The chain combines TRBV3-1 with TRBJ2-7; no clear D. The CDR3 runs to 12 residues. Germline values: CDR1 LGHDT, CDR2 YNNKEL (reference sequence). The V end lost 2 bases, the J end lost 7 bases, and 9 bases lay between the germline ends. DNA of the CDR3: TGTGCCAGCAGCCAATTGATGGGGGAGCAGTACTTC. The encoded protein is CASSQLMGEQYF.

The gene calls are TRBV5-6 and TRBJ1-1; D remains unclear. V lost 2 bases to trimming and J lost 2 bases, with 13 bases between them. This CDR3 has 15 residues. Germline CDR1 SGHDT, CDR2 YYEEEE. The CDR3, as DNA: TGTGCCAGCAGCTTTGGGAGGTTAGCCAACACTGAAGCTTTCTTT. This translates into CASSFGRLANTEAFF.

In DNA, the CDR3 is TGTGCCAGCAGCTTATATCCTGGGACCTACGAGCAGTACTTC. It encodes CASSLYPGTYEQYF. This sequence joins TRBV7-3 and TRBJ2-7; D not resolved. V shed 2 bases and J shed 2 bases, with 10 bases lying between them. The CDR3 runs to 14 residues. Germline lookup yields CDR1 SGHTA and CDR2 FQGTGA. Looking up the rest from reference TRBV7-3 and TRBJ2-7 gives the full variable domain: GAGVSQTPSNKVTEKGKYVELRCDPISGHTALYWYRQSLGQGPEFLIYFQGTGAADDSGLPNDRFFAVRPEGSVSTLKIQRTERGDSAVYLCASSLYPGTYEQYFGPGTRLTVT.

The chain recombines TRBV20-1 with TRBJ2-2, with TRBD1 matching over 9 bases. Per germline, CDR1 DFQATT and CDR2 SNEGSKA (reference sequence). This CDR3 spans 14 amino acids. V dropped 1 base and J dropped 4; count of bases not matched to a gene: 1. CDR3 DNA sequence: TGCAGTGCTAGAGTGACAGGGGGCACCGGGGAGCTGTTTTTT. It codes for CSARVTGGTGELFF.

V is TRBV12-3 or TRBV12-4 and J is TRBJ1-2; no firm D call. The CDR3 is made up of 11 amino acids. Trimming took off 6 bases at V and 3 bases at J, with 5 bases between the two ends. The CDR3 DNA follows: TGTGCCAGCAGGAGAGACTATGGCTACACCTTC. Encoded protein: CASRRDYGYTF.

The chain combines TRBV4-1 with TRBJ2-7, with 11 bases aligning to TRBD2. Germline loops: CDR1 MGHRA, CDR2 YSYEKL. After removal of 0 bases from V and 3 bases from J, the junction contained 4 bases not matched to a gene. CDR3 length: 16 residues. The chain's CDR3 is CASSQDLLAGVYEQYF. The CDR3 DNA sequence: TGCGCCAGCAGCCAAGATCTACTAGCGGGAGTCTACGAGCAGTACTTC.

The CDR3 spells CASSFATATEAFF. CDR3 nucleotides: TGTGCCAGCAGTTTTGCCACGGCCACTGAAGCTTTCTTT. The gene calls are TRBV27 and TRBJ1-1; D ambiguous. Per germline, CDR1 MNHEY and CDR2 SMNVEV (reference sequence). The V end lost 3 bases, the J end lost 4 bases, and 9 bases lay between the germline ends. The CDR3 is made up of 13 amino acids.

V and J are TRBV7-3 and TRBJ2-2; D may be TRBD2 (5 bases). Looked up from germline, CDR1 is SGHTA and CDR2 is FQGTGA. The V gene lost 5 bases and the J gene lost 4 bases, with 11 bases spanning the gap. The CDR3 has 14 residues. The CDR3 sequence is CASSNPGITGELFF. The CDR3 bases are TGTGCCAGCAGCAATCCCGGGATCACCGGGGAGCTGTTTTTT.

The rearrangement links TRBV20-1 to TRBJ1-2, with unresolved D. The CDR3 has 12 residues. Trimming removed 6 bases at V and 0 bases at J, with 8 bases between. CDR1 is DFQATT, CDR2 SNEGSKA, per germline (reference sequence). This CDR3 is CSAKLANYGYTF. DNA for the CDR3: TGCAGTGCAAAATTAGCTAACTATGGCTACACCTTC.